This entry describes one T cell receptor (beta chain). This record comes from a study of OX40 agonist ivuxolimab in advanced cancers. Study as a whole: Patients assigned to dose escalation were diagnosed with hepatocellular carcinoma, melanoma, renal cell or head and neck cancer.

Per germline, CDR1 SGHAT and CDR2 FQNNGV. The germline V and J ends were trimmed by 3 bases and 7 bases, with 16 bases remaining between them. This CDR3 comprises 15 residues. Sequencing used immunoSEQ multiplex PCR; TCRdb keeps in-frame clones, though not all of them. Of about 55,000 clones listed, more than 75% were seen once; the top ten hold approximately 4.4%. The TCR sequence derives from an adult with an advanced solid tumor such as melanoma, head and neck, liver or kidney cancer. The input for sequencing was CD4+ or CD8+ T cells sorted from blood, taken in a trial of the OX40 agonist ivuxolimab. The J gene is TRBJ2-1, the V gene TRBV11-2; D may correspond to TRBD1 or TRBD2 (6 bases each). The DNA of the CDR3 is TGTGCCAGCAGCTTCACAGGGAGGCCTGGGAATGAGCAGTTCTTC. Protein sequence: CASSFTGRPGNEQFF.